The present TCR beta chain was sequenced within a study of blood T cell repertoires in COVID-19 (TCRdb year 2020). For the study in its entirety: Samples covering the acute and convalescent phases of COVID-19 were provided by collaborators in the United States, Italy and Spain. The prospective study material was composed of cDNA or gDNA derived from T cells, B-cell-depleted T cells, or PBMCs. Deeply sampled blood TCRbeta repertoires from subjects exposed to, actively infected with, or recovered from COVID-19 were included in the dataset. The repertoires were released in a freely available public database meant as a resource for research on the immune response to SARS-CoV-2. Samples came from the ongoing ImmuneRACE study (first 160 participants) plus 1,254 subjects from 6 global collaborators. Sample metadata almost always included a de-identified subject ID, COVID-19 status, age in years and sex. Where available, HLA class I and class II types were taken from metadata supplied by the sample provider and were not determined by assay-based typing.

With respect to this clone: This receptor's antigen is unknown. No much larger clone is present one base from it, and per-base qualities are unavailable.

The V and J ends are trimmed by 6 bases and 0 bases, leaving 12 bases between them. From the cysteine through the phenylalanine, the CDR3 covers 15 amino acids. The kept DNA is CDR3 alone, 45 bases in frame from the first base. Based on the germline V gene, the CDR1 and CDR2 sequences are LGHNT and FRNRAP. The paper's findings and limits, for the study overall: The amount of clinical and demographic metadata varied by source and participant and was provided uncurated.

Whole blood was collected in K2EDTA tubes by collaborating institutions according to the institutions' own protocols. Collaborator samples were shipped for TCRbeta analysis as frozen whole blood, isolated PBMCs, or DNA extracted from either sample type. TCRbeta CDR3 regions were amplified from genomic DNA by means of the immunoSEQ Assay, a bias-controlled multiplex PCR. For the original study's pipeline: Within the assay, amplification of reference gene primers was used to estimate how many nucleated cells each sample contained. To quantify the absolute abundance of each unique TCRbeta CDR3 rearrangement, sequence reads were collapsed and filtered. For each sample, productive Simpson clonality was calculated as the square root of Simpson's diversity index across productive rearrangements. Held by TCRdb, this immuneACCESS table contains in-frame sequences only and omits some clones. Under half of the omission traces to an unresolved V gene where checked; the cause of the rest is unknown. V and J calls and clone size are given by that table; D and trimming were obtained from the DNA. Here the sample has some 130,000 clones; approximately 83% occur a single time. About a sixth of the sample lies in the top ten.

What was sequenced was peripheral blood. This receptor was obtained from a woman aged 50 to 60 with acute or convalescent COVID-19. Rearrangement joined TRBV12-5 to TRBJ1-3; TRBD1 could be the D gene, as 6 bases match. The nucleotides are TGTGCTAGTGGGGACAGTGTAATCTCTGGAAACACCATATATTTT. This translates into CASGDSVISGNTIYF.